Following are 11 T cell receptor beta chains from one sample sequenced in a study of identical twins. TCRdb re-called the 5' RACE reads with MiXCR, one entry per CDR3 protein. The sample includes approximately 680,000 distinct CDR3 sequences, roughly 7.2% of them seen just once. The sample was also reused in another study, on yellow fever vaccine responses in identical twins.

Specimen: PBMCs. Every receptor here comes from a young woman in good health.

The table lists this clonotype with many counts. The V call is TRBV3-1, the J call TRBJ1-1; D might be TRBD1 (5 bases). Germline CDR1 is LGHDT and CDR2 is YNNKEL (reference sequence). This CDR3 is 13 amino acids long. V was pared by 4 bases and J by 5 bases, with 11 bases between. The CDR3 nucleotides read TGTGCCAGCAGCCGGAGGGGTGGTACTGAAGCTTTCTTT. Translation gives CASSRRGGTEAFF.

This clonotype was recorded a few times. V and J are TRBV3-1 and TRBJ2-2; perhaps D is TRBD1 or TRBD2 (5 bases each). Trimming stripped 1 base from V and 7 bases from J, with 10 bases between. Looked up from germline, CDR1 is LGHDT and CDR2 is YNNKEL (reference sequence). CDR3 length equals 14 residues. In nucleotides, the CDR3 is TGTGCCAGCAGCCAAGTGGGGGAGAACGGGGAGCTGTTTTTT. Protein: CASSQVGENGELFF. Complete variable domain (other parts from reference TRBV3-1 and TRBJ2-2): DTAVSQTPKYLVTQMGNDKSIKCEQNLGHDTMYWYKQDSKKFLKIMFSYNNKELIINETVPNRFSPKSPDKAHLNLHINSLELGDSAVYFCASSQVGENGELFFGEGSRLTVL.

This clonotype was seen only a few times. The rearrangement joins TRBV5-1 to TRBJ2-3, with 7 bases matching TRBD1. The CDR3 loop spans 15 amino acids. The V and J ends lost 2 bases and 2 bases, in that order; junction bases with no gene match: 5. Germline CDR1 and CDR2: SGHRS and YFSETQ. The CDR3 bases are TGCGCCAGCAGCTTATCCGGGACAGACACAGATACGCAGTATTTT. Encoded protein: CASSLSGTDTDTQYF.

In its sample, this clonotype was seen many times. This chain links TRBV5-1 with TRBJ2-7, with 11 bases matching TRBD2. The CDR3 is 16 residues long. Germline-derived CDR1 and CDR2 are SGHRS and YFSETQ. V shed 5 bases and J 2 bases; nucleotides not matched to a gene: 9. The CDR3 loop reads CASSAQTSGDPYEQYV. For the CDR3, the DNA is TGCGCCAGCAGTGCCCAGACTAGCGGGGATCCCTACGAGCAGTACGTC.

This clonotype was counted ten times or more. The chain is built from TRBV9 and TRBJ1-1, with D tentatively TRBD1 (5 bases). The germline V gene encodes CDR1 SGDLS and CDR2 YYNGEE. The CDR3 runs 15 residues. V was pared by 4 bases and J by 1 base, with 14 bases between. The CDR3 coding sequence is TGTGCCAGCAGCTCCGGAGGCAGGGAGAACACTGAAGCTTTCTTT. This codes for CASSSGGRENTEAFF.

This clonotype has a count of ten or more. The V call is TRBV5-6, the J call TRBJ2-5; possibly TRBD1 for D (5 bases). CDR3 length: 12 amino acids. Germline lookup yields CDR1 SGHDT and CDR2 YYEEEE. V lost 7 bases and J 3 bases, leaving 10 bases between the germline ends. As DNA, the CDR3 is TGTGCCAGCGGGGCCAAGAAAGAGACCCAGTACTTC. Translating it yields CASGAKKETQYF. Based on the CDR3 plus reference TRBV5-6 and TRBJ2-5, the full variable domain is DAGVTQSPTHLIKTRGQQVTLRCSPKSGHDTVSWYQQALGQGPQFIFQYYEEEERQRGNFPDRFSGHQFPNYSSELNVNALLLGDSALYLCASGAKKETQYFGPGTRLLVL.

This clonotype has only a few counts. The chain carries TRBV28 and TRBJ1-2; D remains ambiguous. Deletions cut 6 bases from V and 8 bases from J, with 16 bases between. The germline V gene has CDR1 MDHEN and CDR2 SYDVKM. The CDR3 has 13 amino acids. CDR3 in DNA: TGTGCCAGCAGGGGCGTACTGAAGGTCGGCTACACCTTC. It encodes CASRGVLKVGYTF.

This clonotype was observed many times. In DNA form, the CDR3 reads TGCGCCAGCAGCCAACTAGCGGGGGGGCCGGAAGATACGCAGTATTTT. It yields the protein CASSQLAGGPEDTQYF. The V call is TRBV5-1, the J call TRBJ2-3; 13 bases line up with TRBD2. The germline CDR1 and CDR2 sequences are SGHRS and YFSETQ. There are 16 residues in the CDR3. The J segment lost 5 bases and the V segment lost 4 bases, leaving 7 bases of the junction unmatched. The whole variable domain, remainder taken from reference TRBV5-1 and TRBJ2-3, is KAGVTQTPRYLIKTRGQQVTLSCSPISGHRSVSWYQQTPGQGLQFLFEYFSETQRNKGNFPGRFSGRQFSNSRSEMNVSTLELGDSALYLCASSQLAGGPEDTQYFGPGTRLTVL.

The V call is TRBV29-1, the J call TRBJ2-5, with 7 positions matching TRBD1. This CDR3 has 14 residues. The junction had 8 bases not matched to a gene; V was cut back by 5 bases and J by 2 bases. Germline assignment: CDR1 SQVTM and CDR2 ANQGSEA. CDR3 in DNA: TGCAGCGTTTTGGACCGGGACAGACAAGAGACCCAGTACTTC. Its translation is CSVLDRDRQETQYF.

This clonotype came up many times. This sequence joins TRBV5-1 and TRBJ2-2, with TRBD2 as a possible D gene (6 bases). Trimming removed 4 bases from V and 2 bases from J, with 9 bases in between. This CDR3 comprises 14 residues. CDR1 and CDR2 (germline): SGHRS, YFSETQ. For the CDR3, the DNA is TGCGCCAGCAGCGAAGGACTAAACACCGGGGAGCTGTTTTTT. Its translation is CASSEGLNTGELFF.

The rearrangement uses TRBV10-2 and TRBJ2-7; tentatively, D is TRBD1 or TRBD2 (5 bases each). Germline assignment: CDR1 WSHSY and CDR2 SAAADI. This CDR3 spans 13 amino acids. Trimming left V 5 bases short and J 2 bases short, with 10 bases between. CDR3 protein: CASSIGTTYEQYF. DNA for the CDR3: TGCGCCAGCAGTATCGGGACCACCTACGAGCAGTACTTC.